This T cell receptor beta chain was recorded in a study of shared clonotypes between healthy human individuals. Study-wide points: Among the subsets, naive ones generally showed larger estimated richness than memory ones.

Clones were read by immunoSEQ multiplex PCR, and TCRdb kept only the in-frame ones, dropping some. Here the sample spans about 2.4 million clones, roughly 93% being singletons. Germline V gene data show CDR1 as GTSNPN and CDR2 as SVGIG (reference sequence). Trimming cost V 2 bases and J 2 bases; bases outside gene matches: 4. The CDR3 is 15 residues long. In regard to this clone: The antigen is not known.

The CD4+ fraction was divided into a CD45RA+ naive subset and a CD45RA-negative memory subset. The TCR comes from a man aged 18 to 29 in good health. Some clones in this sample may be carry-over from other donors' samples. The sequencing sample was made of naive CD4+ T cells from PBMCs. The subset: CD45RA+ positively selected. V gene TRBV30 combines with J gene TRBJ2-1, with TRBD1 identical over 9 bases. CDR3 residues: CAWSLGQGTYNEQFF. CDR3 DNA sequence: TGTGCCTGGAGTCTGGGACAGGGAACCTACAATGAGCAGTTCTTC.